The rows below give T cell receptor beta chains drawn from one sample of a study of monozygotic twins with inflammatory bowel disease. TCRdb re-analyzed the 5' RACE reads; it lists each CDR3 protein once, without DNA. The sample has roughly 140,000 distinct CDR3 sequences; the top ten hold roughly 2.5%. The specimen sequenced was blood. The receptors come from a human donor with ulcerative colitis or Crohn's disease, or a healthy co-twin of an affected twin (not recorded which). CDR3s include the opening cysteine and the closing phenylalanine or tryptophan.

v_call: TRBV18; j_call: TRBJ2-7; cdr3_aa: CTSRGSYEQYF
v_call: TRBV4-1; j_call: TRBJ2-1; cdr3_aa: CASSQTSGGIYNEQFF
v_call: TRBV18; j_call: TRBJ2-5; cdr3_aa: CASSPPNRVDRAFPETQYF
v_call: TRBV6-2/TRBV6-3; j_call: TRBJ2-2; cdr3_aa: CAGAKFEDTGELFF
v_call: TRBV9; j_call: TRBJ2-7; cdr3_aa: CASSEGPGTQSYEQYF
v_call: TRBV7-2; j_call: TRBJ1-3; cdr3_aa: CASSAGRTRNTIYF
v_call: TRBV11-2; j_call: TRBJ2-7; cdr3_aa: CASSNINYEQYF
v_call: TRBV12-3/TRBV12-4; j_call: TRBJ2-7; cdr3_aa: CASREQGTTYEQYF
v_call: TRBV20-1; j_call: TRBJ1-1; cdr3_aa: CSARGTGPRAEAFF
v_call: TRBV18; j_call: TRBJ2-7; cdr3_aa: CASSPGPATSYEQYF
v_call: TRBV7-9; j_call: TRBJ1-1; cdr3_aa: CASSPLRTGGSTEAFF
v_call: TRBV28; j_call: TRBJ1-6; cdr3_aa: CASSPWTGKRSPLHF
v_call: TRBV12-3/TRBV12-4; j_call: TRBJ1-6; cdr3_aa: CASSFGTSSYNSPLHF
v_call: TRBV6-5; j_call: TRBJ2-3; cdr3_aa: CASSYSVVSVTDTQYF
v_call: TRBV12-3/TRBV12-4; j_call: TRBJ1-2; cdr3_aa: CASSTQGSIGYTF
v_call: TRBV7-3; j_call: TRBJ2-7; cdr3_aa: CASSLIGGETYEQYF
v_call: TRBV2; j_call: TRBJ2-1; cdr3_aa: CATGLVPTDEQFF